The source of this T cell receptor beta chain is a study of regulatory T cells in long-lasting Graves disease. Overall study context: Graves' patients (newly diagnosed) had been on antithyroid drugs under 3 months.

This clonotype was detected ten times or more. The target antigen is unknown. Study observations and caveats: Among samples with persistent disease, TRBV28, TRBJ1-2 and TRBJ2-5 were favored. Less diverse TCR repertoires were seen in persistent Graves' patients than in newly diagnosed ones.

Trimming stripped 6 bases from V and 6 bases from J, with 12 bases between. CDR1 and CDR2 (germline): MNHEY, SVGEGT. The CDR3 has 14 amino acids. Time point described: newly diagnosed GD, antithyroid drugs for less than 3 months. The TCR library was made from RNA that had been extracted from PBMCs in TRIzol. Arm-PCR of CDR3 regions and iRepertoire HTBI primers were used to build TCR beta libraries. TCRdb passed the multiplex PCR reads through MiXCR, listing each CDR3 protein once. The sample holds a few hundred thousand distinct CDR3 sequences, about a sixth seen once. These same data were also listed under a study on T cells in Graves' hyperthyroidism and ophthalmopathy.

This chain joins TRBV6-2 or TRBV6-3 and TRBJ1-6; D perhaps matches TRBD1 (5 bases). The specimen was peripheral blood mononuclear cells (PBMCs), collected at new diagnosis, from a patient treated with antithyroid drugs. The clonotype comes from a young woman with Graves disease. For the CDR3, the DNA is TGTGCCAGCAGAACCCCTGGGGCTAATTCACCCCTCCACTTT. The encoded protein is CASRTPGANSPLHF.